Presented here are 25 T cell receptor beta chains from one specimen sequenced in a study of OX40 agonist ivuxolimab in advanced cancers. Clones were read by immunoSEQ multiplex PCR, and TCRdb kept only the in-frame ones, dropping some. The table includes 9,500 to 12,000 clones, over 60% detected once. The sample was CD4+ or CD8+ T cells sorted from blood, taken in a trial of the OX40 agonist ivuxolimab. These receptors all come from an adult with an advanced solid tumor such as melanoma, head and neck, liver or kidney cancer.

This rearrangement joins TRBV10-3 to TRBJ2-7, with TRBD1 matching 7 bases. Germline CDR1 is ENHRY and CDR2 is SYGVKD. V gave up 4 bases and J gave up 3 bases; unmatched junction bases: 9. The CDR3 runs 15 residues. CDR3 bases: TGTGCCATCAGTGTTGGACAGGACCGATTCTACGAGCAGTACTTC. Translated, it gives CAISVGQDRFYEQYF.

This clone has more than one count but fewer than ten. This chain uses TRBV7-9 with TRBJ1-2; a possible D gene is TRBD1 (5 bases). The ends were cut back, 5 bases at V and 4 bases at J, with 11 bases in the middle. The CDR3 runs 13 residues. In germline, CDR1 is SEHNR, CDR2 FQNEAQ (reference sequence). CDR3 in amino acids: CASSHQGRYGYTF. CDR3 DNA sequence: TGTGCCAGCAGCCACCAGGGTCGCTATGGCTACACCTTC. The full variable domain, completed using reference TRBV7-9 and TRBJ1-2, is DTGVSQNPRHKITKRGQNVTFRCDPISEHNRLYWYRQTLGQGPEFLTYFQNEAQLEKSRLLSDRFSAERPKGSFSTLEIQRTEQGDSAMYLCASSHQGRYGYTFGSGTRLTVV.

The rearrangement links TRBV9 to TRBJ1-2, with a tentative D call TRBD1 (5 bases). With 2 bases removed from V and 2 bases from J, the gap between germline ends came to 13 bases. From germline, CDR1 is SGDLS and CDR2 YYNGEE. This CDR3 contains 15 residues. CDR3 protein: CASSVGTGANYGYTF. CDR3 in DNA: TGTGCCAGCAGCGTGGGGACCGGTGCCAACTATGGCTACACCTTC.

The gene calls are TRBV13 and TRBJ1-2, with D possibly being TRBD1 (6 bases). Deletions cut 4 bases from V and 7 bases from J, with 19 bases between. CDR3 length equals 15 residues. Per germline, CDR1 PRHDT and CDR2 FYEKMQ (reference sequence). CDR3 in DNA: TGTGCCAGCAGCTCCTGGGACATTAGGAAGGGTGGCTACACCTTC. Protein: CASSSWDIRKGGYTF.

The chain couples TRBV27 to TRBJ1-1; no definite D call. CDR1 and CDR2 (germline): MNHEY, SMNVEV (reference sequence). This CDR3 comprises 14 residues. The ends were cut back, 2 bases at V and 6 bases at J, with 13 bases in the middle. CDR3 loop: CASSLLGGSAEAFF. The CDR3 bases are TGTGCCAGCAGTTTACTGGGAGGGAGTGCTGAAGCTTTCTTT.

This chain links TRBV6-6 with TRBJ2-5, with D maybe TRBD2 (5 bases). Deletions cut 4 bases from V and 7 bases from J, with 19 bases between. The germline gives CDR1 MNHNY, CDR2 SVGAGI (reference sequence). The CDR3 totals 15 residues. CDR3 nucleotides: TGTGCCAGCAGTTCCGGCGAAGAGGGTGCGCGGACCCAGTACTTC. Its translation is CASSSGEEGARTQYF.

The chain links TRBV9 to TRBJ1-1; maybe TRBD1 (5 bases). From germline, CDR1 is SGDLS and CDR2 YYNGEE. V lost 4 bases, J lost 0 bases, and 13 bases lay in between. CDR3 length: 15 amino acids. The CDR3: CASSSGTHVNTEAFF. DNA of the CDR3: TGTGCCAGCAGCTCCGGGACGCATGTGAACACTGAAGCTTTCTTT.

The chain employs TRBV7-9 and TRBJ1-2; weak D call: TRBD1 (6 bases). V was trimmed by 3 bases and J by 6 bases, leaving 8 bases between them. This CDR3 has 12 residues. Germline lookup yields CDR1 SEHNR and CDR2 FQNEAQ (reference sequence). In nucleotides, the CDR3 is TGTGCCAGCAGCTTCCAGGGGAATGGCTACACCTTC. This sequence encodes CASSFQGNGYTF. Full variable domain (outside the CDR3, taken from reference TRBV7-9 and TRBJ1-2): DTGVSQNPRHKITKRGQNVTFRCDPISEHNRLYWYRQTLGQGPEFLTYFQNEAQLEKSRLLSDRFSAERPKGSFSTLEIQRTEQGDSAMYLCASSFQGNGYTFGSGTRLTVV.

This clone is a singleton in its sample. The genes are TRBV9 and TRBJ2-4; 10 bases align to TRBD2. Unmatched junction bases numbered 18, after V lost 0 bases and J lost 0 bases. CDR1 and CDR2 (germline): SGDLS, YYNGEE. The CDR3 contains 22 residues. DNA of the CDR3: TGTGCCAGCAGCGTAGCTTGGTACTGCGTAGCGGGGGGCCCAGGAGCCAAAAACATTCAGTACTTC. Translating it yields CASSVAWYCVAGGPGAKNIQYF. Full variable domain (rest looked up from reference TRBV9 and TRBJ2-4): DSGVTQTPKHLITATGQRVTLRCSPRSGDLSVYWYQQSLDQGLQFLIQYYNGEERAKGNILERFSAQQFPDLHSELNLSSLELGDSALYFCASSVAWYCVAGGPGAKNIQYFGAGTRLSVL.

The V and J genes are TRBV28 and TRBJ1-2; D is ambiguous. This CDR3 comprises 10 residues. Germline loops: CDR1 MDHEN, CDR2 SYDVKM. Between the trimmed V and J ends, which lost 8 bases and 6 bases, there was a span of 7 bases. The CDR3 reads CASLGNGYTF. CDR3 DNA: TGTGCCAGCCTGGGAAATGGCTACACCTTC.

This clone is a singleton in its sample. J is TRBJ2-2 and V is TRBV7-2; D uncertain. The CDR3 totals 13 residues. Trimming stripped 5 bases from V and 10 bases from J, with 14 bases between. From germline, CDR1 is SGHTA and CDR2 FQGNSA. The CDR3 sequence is CASSPIPPVELFF. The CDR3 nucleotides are TGTGCCAGCAGCCCAATTCCCCCGGTGGAGCTGTTTTTT.

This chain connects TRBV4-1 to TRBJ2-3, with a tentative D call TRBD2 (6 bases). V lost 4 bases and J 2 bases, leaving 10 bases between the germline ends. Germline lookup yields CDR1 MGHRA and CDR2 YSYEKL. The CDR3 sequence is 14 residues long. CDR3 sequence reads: CASSLTGDTDTQYF. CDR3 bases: TGCGCCAGCAGCCTTACGGGGGACACAGATACGCAGTATTTT.

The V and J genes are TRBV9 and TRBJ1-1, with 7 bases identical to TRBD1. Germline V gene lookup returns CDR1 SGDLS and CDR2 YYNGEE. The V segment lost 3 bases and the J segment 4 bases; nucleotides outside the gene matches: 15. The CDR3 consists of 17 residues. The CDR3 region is CASSAYRDSPRITEAFF. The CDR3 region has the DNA TGTGCCAGCAGCGCCTACCGGGACAGCCCGAGGATCACTGAAGCTTTCTTT.

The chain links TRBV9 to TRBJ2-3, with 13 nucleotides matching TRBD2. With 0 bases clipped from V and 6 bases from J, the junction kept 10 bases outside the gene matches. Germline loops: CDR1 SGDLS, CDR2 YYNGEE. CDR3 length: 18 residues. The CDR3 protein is CASSVEPSTSGGRDTQYF. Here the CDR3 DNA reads TGTGCCAGCAGCGTAGAGCCCTCGACTAGCGGGGGGCGGGATACGCAGTATTTT.

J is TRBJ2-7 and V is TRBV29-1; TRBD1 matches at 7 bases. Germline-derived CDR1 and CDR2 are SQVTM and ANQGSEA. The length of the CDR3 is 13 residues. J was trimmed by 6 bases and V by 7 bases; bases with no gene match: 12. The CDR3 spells CSAGEGALPEQYF. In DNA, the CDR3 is TGCAGCGCTGGAGAGGGGGCCCTCCCCGAGCAGTACTTC.

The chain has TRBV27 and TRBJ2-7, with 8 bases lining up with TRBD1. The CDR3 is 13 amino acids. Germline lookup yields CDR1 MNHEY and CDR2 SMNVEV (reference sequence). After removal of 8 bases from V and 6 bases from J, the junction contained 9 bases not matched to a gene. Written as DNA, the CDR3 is TGTGCCAGCCGAACCGGGACAGGCGCCGAGCAGTACTTC. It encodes CASRTGTGAEQYF.

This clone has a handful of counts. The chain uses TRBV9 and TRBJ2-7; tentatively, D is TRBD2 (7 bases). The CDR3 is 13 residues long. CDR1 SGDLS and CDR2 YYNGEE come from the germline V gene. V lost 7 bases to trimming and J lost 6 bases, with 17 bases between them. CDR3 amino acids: CASSWGGQGEQYF. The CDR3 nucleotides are TGTGCCAGCTCCTGGGGGGGGCAGGGCGAGCAGTACTTC.

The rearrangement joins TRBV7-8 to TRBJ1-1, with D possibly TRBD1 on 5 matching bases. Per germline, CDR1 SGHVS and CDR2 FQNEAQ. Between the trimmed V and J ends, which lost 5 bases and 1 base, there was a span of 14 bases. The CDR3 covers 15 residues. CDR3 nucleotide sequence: TGTGCCAGCAGCGCCACAGGTACACCGAACACTGAAGCTTTCTTT. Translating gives CASSATGTPNTEAFF.

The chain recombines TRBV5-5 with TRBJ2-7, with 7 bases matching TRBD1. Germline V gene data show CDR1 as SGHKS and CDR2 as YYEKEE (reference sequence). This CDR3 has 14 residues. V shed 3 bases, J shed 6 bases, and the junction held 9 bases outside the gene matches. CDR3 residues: CASSSPDRALEQYF. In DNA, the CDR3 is TGTGCCAGCAGCTCCCCCGACAGGGCGCTCGAGCAGTACTTC.

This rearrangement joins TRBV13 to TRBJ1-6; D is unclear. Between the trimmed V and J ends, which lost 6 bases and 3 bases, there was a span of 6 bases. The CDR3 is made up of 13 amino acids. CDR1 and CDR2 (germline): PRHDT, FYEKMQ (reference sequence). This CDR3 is CASSLIYNSPLHF. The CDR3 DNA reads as TGTGCCAGCAGTTTAATCTATAATTCACCCCTCCACTTT.

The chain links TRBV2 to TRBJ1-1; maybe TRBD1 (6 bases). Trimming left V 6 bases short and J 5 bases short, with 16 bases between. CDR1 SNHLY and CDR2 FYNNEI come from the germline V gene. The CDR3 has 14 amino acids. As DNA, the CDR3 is TGTGCCAGCAGATTTACACAGGGAGGGACTGAAGCTTTCTTT. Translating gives CASRFTQGGTEAFF.

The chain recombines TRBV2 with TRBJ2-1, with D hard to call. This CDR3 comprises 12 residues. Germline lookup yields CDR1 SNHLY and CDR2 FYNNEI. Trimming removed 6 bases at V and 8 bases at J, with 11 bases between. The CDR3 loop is CASSPYSDEQFF. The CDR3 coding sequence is TGTGCCAGCAGCCCCTATTCGGATGAGCAGTTCTTC.

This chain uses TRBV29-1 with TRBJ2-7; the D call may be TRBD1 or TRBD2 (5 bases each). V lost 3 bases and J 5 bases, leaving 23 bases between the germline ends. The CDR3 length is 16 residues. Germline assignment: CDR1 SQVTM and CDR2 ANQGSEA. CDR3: CSVEGTRSGVLDEQYF. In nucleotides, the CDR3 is TGCAGCGTTGAGGGGACCCGAAGTGGGGTACTCGACGAGCAGTACTTC.

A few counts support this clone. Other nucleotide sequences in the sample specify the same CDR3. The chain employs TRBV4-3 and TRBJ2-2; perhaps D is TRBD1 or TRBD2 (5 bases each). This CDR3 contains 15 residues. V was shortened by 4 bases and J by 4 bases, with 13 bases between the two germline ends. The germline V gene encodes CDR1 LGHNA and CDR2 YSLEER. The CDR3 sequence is CASSPGTSGTGELFF. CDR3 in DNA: TGCGCCAGCAGCCCAGGGACCTCGGGCACCGGGGAGCTGTTTTTT.

This chain's CDR3 is CASSAVDYEQYF. The CDR3 nucleotides read TGTGCCAGCAGTGCTGTTGATTACGAGCAGTACTTC. V gene TRBV6-5 combines with J gene TRBJ2-7; D unclear. CDR1 is MNHEY and CDR2 is SVGAGI in the germline V gene. V was cut by 5 bases and J by 4 bases, with 9 bases left in between. The CDR3 consists of 12 residues.